This T cell receptor beta chain was found in a study of identifying expanded T cells in peripheral blood. Findings and caveats of the study: About 1.2 clones differed between technical replicates, versus approximately 16 and 20 over time. Variance in clone template counts between approximately 2-week samples significantly increased with total template count across all healthy donors.

V lost 4 bases and J lost 9; bases outside the gene matches: 5. Germline V gene data show CDR1 as LGHNA and CDR2 as YSLEER. There are 12 residues in the CDR3. This clone was picked up a small number of times. As yet, its antigen is unknown. TCRdb's copy holds only in-frame clones and misses some; the assay was immunoSEQ multiplex PCR. In the table there are around 47,000 clones, roughly 80% of which are singletons. This TCR came from a person between 18 and 70 years old in good health. The J gene is TRBJ1-2, the V gene TRBV4-3; 7 bases match TRBD1. Specimen: blood. The CDR3 DNA reads as TGCGCCAGCAGCCTCGACAGGGCTCGCTACACCTTC. Its protein product is CASSLDRARYTF.